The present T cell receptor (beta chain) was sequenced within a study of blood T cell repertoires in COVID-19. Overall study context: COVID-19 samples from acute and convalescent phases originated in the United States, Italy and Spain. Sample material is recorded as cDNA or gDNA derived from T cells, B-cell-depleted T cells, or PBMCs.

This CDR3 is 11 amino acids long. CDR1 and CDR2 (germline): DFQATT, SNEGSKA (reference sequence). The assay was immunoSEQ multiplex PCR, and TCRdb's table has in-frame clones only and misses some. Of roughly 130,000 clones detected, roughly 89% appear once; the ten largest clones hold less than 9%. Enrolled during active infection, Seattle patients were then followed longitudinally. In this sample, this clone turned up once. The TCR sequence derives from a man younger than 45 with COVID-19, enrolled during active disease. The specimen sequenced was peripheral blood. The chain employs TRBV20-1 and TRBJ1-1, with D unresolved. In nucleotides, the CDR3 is TGCAGGCCCATGGGAGGTACTGAAGCTTTCTTT. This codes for CRPMGGTEAFF.